This entry is about one T cell receptor beta chain. The entry originates in a study of control samples from healthy donors and cancer patients. TCRdb's copy holds only in-frame clones and misses some; the assay was immunoSEQ multiplex PCR. The sample contains about 35,000 clones, roughly 92% of which appear only once. The sequence came from a man between 35 and 55 years old with colorectal cancer. The sequencing input was PBMCs.

DNA for the CDR3: TGTGCCAGCAGCTTAGCCAGCGGGCGGCGGGAGACCCAGTACTTC. Translation gives CASSLASGRRETQYF. The chain recombines TRBV7-2 with TRBJ2-5; the D gene is possibly TRBD2 (6 bases). Germline CDR1 and CDR2: SGHTA and FQGNSA. The V end was cut by 0 bases, the J end by 5 bases, with 13 bases between. The CDR3 is 15 amino acids.